A single sample is the source of the 22 T cell receptor beta chains below, sequenced in a study of blood T cell repertoires in COVID-19 (dated by TCRdb to the early 2020s). The library was produced with the immunoSEQ multiplex PCR assay. Held by TCRdb, this immuneACCESS table contains in-frame sequences only and omits some clones. Under half of the omission traces to an unresolved V gene where checked; the cause of the rest is unknown. The sample includes 90,000 to 130,000 clones, with 72% observed a single time. The leading ten clones occupy approximately 8% of the sample. Sequencing input: peripheral blood. Every receptor here comes from a woman aged 55-69 years with acute or convalescent COVID-19.

This clone was recorded once. CDR3 in amino acids: CASQTDRGPLAQYF. The CDR3 nucleotides read TGTGCCAGCCAAACTGACAGGGGCCCCCTAGCTCAGTACTTC. The chain recombines TRBV6-5 with TRBJ2-7; 8 bases map to TRBD1. The CDR3 extends over 14 amino acids. Germline V gives CDR1 MNHEY, CDR2 SVGAGI. Trimming took 8 bases from V and 10 from J; bases not matched to a gene: 16.

This clone was recorded once. The chain couples TRBV12-5 to TRBJ1-5, with TRBD1 as a possible D gene (5 bases). Trimming removed 4 bases from V and 3 bases from J, with 10 bases in between. The length of the CDR3 is 14 residues. Per germline, CDR1 LGHNT and CDR2 FRNRAP. The CDR3 spells CASGYQGANQPQHF. In DNA form, the CDR3 reads TGTGCTAGTGGTTATCAGGGTGCCAATCAGCCCCAGCATTTT.

This sequence joins TRBV4-3 and TRBJ2-7, with D possibly TRBD2 on 6 matching bases. The CDR3 covers 12 residues. V was pared by 3 bases and J by 3 bases, with 6 bases between. CDR1 and CDR2 (germline): LGHNA, YSLEER. The CDR3 is CASSQGGYEQYF. The CDR3 bases are TGCGCCAGCAGCCAGGGGGGCTACGAGCAGTACTTC.

The V gene is TRBV9, the J gene TRBJ1-1, with 8 bases aligning to TRBD1. This CDR3 has 16 residues. V shed 4 bases, J shed 3 bases, and the junction held 11 bases outside the gene matches. Germline V CDR1 and CDR2: SGDLS, YYNGEE. Here the CDR3 DNA reads TGTGCCAGCAGCCCAGGGCCAGGGGGCAGTGACACTGAAGCTTTCTTT. This gives the protein CASSPGPGGSDTEAFF.

In the case of this clone: In the same sample, other DNA sequences code for this CDR3. The rearrangement joins TRBV7-3 to TRBJ2-6; 7 bases are a match to TRBD1. The CDR3 covers 17 residues. Germline V gene sequence: CDR1 SGHTA, CDR2 FQGTGA. The V segment lost 1 base and the J segment 0 bases; nucleotides outside the gene matches: 3. The CDR3 nucleotides are TGTGCCAGCAGCTTAAGGGGACAGAGCTCTGGGGCCAACGTCCTGACTTTC. Residues: CASSLRGQSSGANVLTF.

The chain has TRBV7-9 and TRBJ1-5, with TRBD1 identical over 8 bases. CDR1 and CDR2 from the germline V gene are SEHNR and FQNEAQ (reference sequence). V was pared by 5 bases and J by 1 base, with 13 bases of the junction left unmatched. This CDR3 contains 18 residues. CDR3 residues: CASSRGTGQLGSNQPQHF. For the CDR3, the DNA is TGTGCCAGCAGCCGAGGGACAGGTCAACTGGGGAGCAATCAGCCCCAGCATTTT.

This chain joins TRBV18 and TRBJ1-6, with 7 bases identical to TRBD1. Trimming cost V 6 bases and J 7 bases; bases outside gene matches: 3. Germline CDR1 and CDR2: KGHSH and LQKENI. The length of the CDR3 is 13 residues. The CDR3 bases are TGTGCCAGCTCCGGGACAGAAAATTCACCCCTCCACTTT. This translates into CASSGTENSPLHF.

A single count supports this clone. J is TRBJ1-1 and V is TRBV12-5; D is unresolved. With 3 bases removed from V and 6 bases from J, the gap between germline ends came to 11 bases. Germline V gene lookup returns CDR1 LGHNT and CDR2 FRNRAP. The CDR3 length is 13 residues. The CDR3 spells CASGLRLGAEAFF. The CDR3 nucleotides read TGTGCTAGTGGTTTAAGGTTGGGCGCTGAAGCTTTCTTT.

The rearrangement uses TRBV7-8 and TRBJ1-5, with TRBD1 identical over 10 bases. Germline lookup yields CDR1 SGHVS and CDR2 FQNEAQ. This CDR3 spans 16 amino acids. With 2 bases clipped from V and 4 bases from J, the junction kept 5 bases outside the gene matches. Written as DNA, the CDR3 is TGTGCCAGCAGCTTACGCGGACAGGGGGTTAATCAGCCCCAGCATTTT. Its protein product is CASSLRGQGVNQPQHF. The variable domain in full, completed from reference TRBV7-8 and TRBJ1-5, reads GAGVSQSPRYKVAKRGQDVALRCDPISGHVSLFWYQQALGQGPEFLTYFQNEAQLDKSGLPSDRFFAERPEGSVSTLKIQRTQQEDSAVYLCASSLRGQGVNQPQHFGDGTRLSIL.

This chain connects TRBV4-3 to TRBJ2-5, with 11 positions matching TRBD1. Germline loops: CDR1 LGHNA, CDR2 YSLEER. Trimming cost V 4 bases and J 1 base; bases outside gene matches: 14. The CDR3 totals 19 residues. The DNA for the CDR3 is TGCGCCAGCAGCCGCGGACCGGGACAGGGGGATTTTTTCCAAGAGACCCAGTACTTC. Translated, it gives CASSRGPGQGDFFQETQYF.

The CDR3 reads CASSQLAGVISTDTQYF. The DNA of the CDR3 is TGTGCCAGCAGCCAACTAGCGGGGGTGATAAGCACAGATACGCAGTATTTT. The genes are TRBV4-2 and TRBJ2-3, with 10 positions matching TRBD2. The CDR3 has 17 residues. J gave up 0 bases and V 2 bases, and 5 bases lay outside the gene matches. Per germline, CDR1 LGHNA and CDR2 YNFKEQ.

V gene TRBV7-6 combines with J gene TRBJ2-5; 11 nucleotides line up with TRBD2. This CDR3 spans 15 amino acids. The germline CDR1 and CDR2 sequences are SGHVS and FNYEAQ. After removal of 5 bases from V and 5 bases from J, the junction contained 7 bases not matched to a gene. CDR3: CASSPTSGSRETQYF. Here the CDR3 DNA reads TGTGCCAGCAGCCCTACTAGCGGGAGTCGGGAGACCCAGTACTTC.

This sequence joins TRBV3-1 (or the pseudogene TRBV3-2) and TRBJ1-2; TRBD1 might be the D (5 bases). V gave up 2 bases and J gave up 8 bases, with 18 bases separating them. The germline V gene encodes CDR1 LGHDT and CDR2 YNNKEL (reference sequence). The CDR3 is 15 residues long. The chain's CDR3 is CASSQKAGESGGYTF. The CDR3 DNA sequence: TGTGCCAGCAGCCAAAAGGCGGGGGAATCGGGCGGCTACACCTTC.

CDR3 coding DNA: TGTGCCAGCAGTTCCCCTGATCAGCCCCAGCATTTT. It codes for CASSSPDQPQHF. This sequence joins TRBV28 and TRBJ1-5; no definite D call. CDR3 length equals 12 residues. Germline-derived CDR1 and CDR2 are MDHEN and SYDVKM. V was trimmed by 4 bases and J by 5 bases, leaving 6 bases between them.

This chain connects TRBV18 to TRBJ2-7; 7 bases map to TRBD1. Germline CDR1 KGHSH, CDR2 LQKENI. The CDR3 is 14 amino acids. V shed 3 bases, J shed 7 bases, and the junction held 9 bases outside the gene matches. This CDR3 reads CASSPEQGIGEQYF. The CDR3 bases are TGTGCCAGCTCACCCGAACAGGGGATCGGAGAGCAGTACTTC. The full variable domain, its missing parts supplied by reference TRBV18 and TRBJ2-7, is NAGVMQNPRHLVRRRGQEARLRCSPMKGHSHVYWYRQLPEEGLKFMVYLQKENIIDESGMPKERFSAEFPKEGPSILRIQQVVRGDSAAYFCASSPEQGIGEQYFGPGTRLTVT.

This clone was found once. The chain uses TRBV19 and TRBJ1-5; D unclear. The germline gives CDR1 LNHDA, CDR2 SQIVND (reference sequence). Between the trimmed V and J ends, which lost 2 bases and 1 base, there was a span of 9 bases. The CDR3 spans 15 residues. The CDR3 reads CASSIFPLSNQPQHF. The CDR3 DNA reads TGTGCCAGTAGTATATTTCCCCTCAGCAATCAGCCCCAGCATTTT.

The V call is TRBV27, the J call TRBJ2-4; D is perhaps TRBD2 (6 bases). Germline CDR1 reads MNHEY; CDR2 reads SMNVEV (reference sequence). The CDR3 is 19 amino acids. Trimming took 3 bases from V and 2 from J, leaving 23 bases between them. CDR3 DNA sequence: TGTGCCAGCAGTTTCGCGAAAGCTCGAGCGGGCGCAACCAAAAACATTCAGTACTTC. It encodes CASSFAKARAGATKNIQYF.

The rearrangement joins TRBV20-1 to TRBJ1-1, with D uncertain. This CDR3 is built from 11 residues. Looked up from germline, CDR1 is DFQATT and CDR2 is SNEGSKA (reference sequence). Deletions cut 0 bases from V and 11 bases from J, with 10 bases between. In DNA, the CDR3 is TGCAGTGCTAGAGATTTCCCCGTGGCTTTCTTT. Translated, it gives CSARDFPVAFF.

The rearrangement links TRBV5-4 to TRBJ2-4, with 10 bases lining up with TRBD1. Per the germline V gene, CDR1 is SGHNT and CDR2 is YYREEE (reference sequence). The CDR3 contains 14 residues. V lost 3 bases, J lost 7 bases, and 4 bases stayed unmatched. DNA for the CDR3: TGTGCCAGCAGCTCCGGACAGGGGGGTAACATTCAGTACTTC. Protein: CASSSGQGGNIQYF.

The chain is built from TRBV5-1 and TRBJ1-2, with D possibly TRBD1 on 5 matching bases. The CDR3 spans 13 residues. Trimming took 4 bases from V and 6 from J, leaving 13 bases between them. Germline V gene sequence: CDR1 SGHRS, CDR2 YFSETQ. CDR3 bases: TGCGCCAGCAGCCTCCAGGGTCAGGATGGCTACACCTTC. This translates into CASSLQGQDGYTF.

V and J are TRBV5-1 and TRBJ1-5; no clear D. Deletions cut 1 base from V and 7 bases from J, with 6 bases between. This CDR3 contains 12 residues. CDR1 is SGHRS, CDR2 YFSETQ, per germline. CDR3 region: CASSLTGQPQHF. CDR3 nucleotides: TGCGCCAGCAGCTTGACCGGGCAGCCCCAGCATTTT. Together with reference TRBV5-1 and TRBJ1-5, the CDR3 gives the full variable domain: KAGVTQTPRYLIKTRGQQVTLSCSPISGHRSVSWYQQTPGQGLQFLFEYFSETQRNKGNFPGRFSGRQFSNSRSEMNVSTLELGDSALYLCASSLTGQPQHFGDGTRLSIL.

In regard to this clone: The sample carries other DNA sequences with the same CDR3. The gene calls are TRBV3-1 (or the pseudogene TRBV3-2) and TRBJ1-5; TRBD1 matches 7 bases. Germline V CDR1 and CDR2: LGHDT, YNNKEL (reference sequence). After removal of 2 bases from V and 4 bases from J, the junction contained 2 bases not matched to a gene. The CDR3 has 14 amino acids. The CDR3 DNA is TGTGCCAGCAGCCAAAAACAGGGGAATCAGCCCCAGCATTTT. Protein sequence: CASSQKQGNQPQHF.